Shown below are 17 T cell receptor beta chains from a single sample sequenced in a study of T-cell reconstitution after alpha-beta-depleted transplantation in children. Unique molecular identifiers were built into the TCRbeta library. TCRdb passed the PCR reads through MiXCR, listing each CDR3 protein once. The sample lists approximately 3,200 distinct CDR3 sequences, approximately 10% occurring once. The specimen comprised PBMCs, mostly from graft donor cells, sampled 360 days after TCRalphabeta/CD19-depleted stem cell transplant. The receptors here all came from a patient between 2 and 9 years old who had a stem cell transplant for inherited bone marrow failure, so the T cells may come from the graft donor.

This clonotype was seen many times. The V call is TRBV6-2 or TRBV6-3, the J call TRBJ1-1; perhaps TRBD1 as D (5 bases). The CDR3 consists of 13 residues. CDR1 and CDR2 (germline): MNHEY, SVGEGT. V lost 2 bases, J lost 4 bases, and 8 bases lay in between. This CDR3 reads CASSYIRATEAFF. The CDR3 coding sequence is TGTGCCAGCAGTTACATCAGGGCCACTGAAGCTTTCTTT.

This clonotype was detected many times. V usage is TRBV20-1 and J usage is TRBJ2-1; D is perhaps TRBD2 (6 bases). In germline, CDR1 is DFQATT, CDR2 SNEGSKA (reference sequence). CDR3 length: 13 residues. V lost 1 base and J lost 5, with 9 bases in between. Here the CDR3 reads CSARGLVDNEQFF. The DNA of the CDR3 is TGCAGTGCTAGAGGACTAGTCGACAATGAGCAGTTCTTC.

This clonotype was recorded at least ten times. V is TRBV7-9 and J is TRBJ1-1; D possibly corresponds to TRBD1 (6 bases). Germline V lookup: CDR1 SEHNR, CDR2 FQNEAQ (reference sequence). This CDR3 is 16 amino acids long. V was cut by 5 bases and J by 1 base, with 17 bases left in between. The CDR3 protein is CASSVRRRGTNTEAFF. The CDR3 bases are TGTGCCAGCAGCGTCCGCCGTAGGGGGACGAACACTGAAGCTTTCTTT. The variable domain in full, with the rest retrieved from reference TRBV7-9 and TRBJ1-1, is DTGVSQNPRHKITKRGQNVTFRCDPISEHNRLYWYRQTLGQGPEFLTYFQNEAQLEKSRLLSDRFSAERPKGSFSTLEIQRTEQGDSAMYLCASSVRRRGTNTEAFFGQGTRLTVV.

Ten or more counts support this clonotype. The chain is built from TRBV20-1 and TRBJ2-3; 8 bases match TRBD2. Trimming removed 6 bases from V and 0 bases from J; junction bases left unmatched: 2. Germline V gene sequence: CDR1 DFQATT, CDR2 SNEGSKA (reference sequence). This CDR3 comprises 13 residues. DNA for the CDR3: TGCAGTGCCACTAGCGGAAGCACAGATACGCAGTATTTT. Protein: CSATSGSTDTQYF.

This clonotype is large (0.1 to 1%) by share. The chain joins TRBV5-1 to TRBJ2-3, with 8 bases matching TRBD1. The CDR3 sequence is 17 residues long. Germline assignment: CDR1 SGHRS and CDR2 YFSETQ. The J segment lost 0 bases and the V segment lost 6 bases, leaving 12 bases of the junction unmatched. Here the CDR3 reads CASTNRDRTLSTDTQYF. CDR3 coding DNA: TGCGCCAGCACCAACCGGGACAGGACACTTAGCACAGATACGCAGTATTTT. Based on the CDR3 plus reference TRBV5-1 and TRBJ2-3, the full variable domain is KAGVTQTPRYLIKTRGQQVTLSCSPISGHRSVSWYQQTPGQGLQFLFEYFSETQRNKGNFPGRFSGRQFSNSRSEMNVSTLELGDSALYLCASTNRDRTLSTDTQYFGPGTRLTVL.

This clonotype is medium-sized by share. V gene TRBV29-1 combines with J gene TRBJ2-1; D may be TRBD1 (7 bases). V was shortened by 5 bases and J by 3 bases, with 14 bases between the two germline ends. The CDR3 consists of 14 residues. Germline values: CDR1 SQVTM, CDR2 ANQGSEA. The CDR3 region has the DNA TGCAGCGTTAGCAGGGGGGCCCTCTACAATGAGCAGTTCTTC. It encodes CSVSRGALYNEQFF.

This clonotype was recorded a few times. This rearrangement joins TRBV6-1 to TRBJ2-7; 7 bases are a match to TRBD2. This CDR3 is built from 13 residues. Germline V gene sequence: CDR1 MNHNS, CDR2 SASEGT. After removal of 4 bases from V and 4 bases from J, the junction contained 4 bases not matched to a gene. CDR3 protein: CASSVGRAYEQYF. The DNA of the CDR3 is TGTGCCAGCAGTGTGGGGAGGGCGTACGAGCAGTACTTC.

This clonotype was seen ten or more times. The chain couples TRBV7-8 to TRBJ2-5; 9 nucleotides line up with TRBD1. The CDR3 sequence is 15 residues long. The J segment lost 2 bases and the V segment lost 6 bases, leaving 7 bases of the junction unmatched. Germline CDR1 is SGHVS and CDR2 is FQNEAQ. The CDR3 region is CASRSYGTGQETQYF. The CDR3 DNA reads TGTGCCAGCAGATCATACGGGACAGGGCAAGAGACCCAGTACTTC.

This clonotype was counted ten times or more. The chain is built from TRBV11-2 and TRBJ2-1, with a possible D match to TRBD2 (5 bases). The CDR3 runs 13 residues. CDR1 is SGHAT and CDR2 is FQNNGV in the germline V gene. V was pared by 2 bases and J by 9 bases, with 11 bases between. The CDR3 here is CASSLYVEGEQFF. DNA of the CDR3: TGTGCCAGCAGCTTATACGTCGAGGGTGAGCAGTTCTTC.

This clonotype was detected many times. The rearrangement uses TRBV6-4 and TRBJ2-1; 7 nucleotides align to TRBD1. The CDR3 contains 13 residues. The V segment lost 1 base and the J segment 13 bases; nucleotides outside the gene matches: 7. Germline V gene sequence: CDR1 MRHNA, CDR2 SNTAGT. The CDR3 DNA follows: TGTGCCAGCAGTGACTTACAGGGGCCTAAACAGTTCTTC. This encodes CASSDLQGPKQFF.

This clonotype was counted many times. This sequence joins TRBV28 and TRBJ1-2, with a weak D call TRBD1 (5 bases). This CDR3 is 13 amino acids long. Germline values: CDR1 MDHEN, CDR2 SYDVKM. V lost 2 bases and J lost 4, with 8 bases in between. CDR3 DNA: TGTGCCAGCAGTTTACAGGGCAGCTATGGCTACACCTTC. Amino acid sequence: CASSLQGSYGYTF.

About this clonotype itself: A much larger clone lies one base from this, so it may be a read error. The chain uses TRBV12-3 or TRBV12-4 and TRBJ2-3; 14 bases are shared with TRBD2. The length of the CDR3 is 19 residues. CDR3 sequence (DNA): TGTGCCTGCAGTTCGGGGACTAGCGGGAGTCGACCCGGCACAGATACGCAGTATTTT. Translating gives CACSSGTSGSRPGTDTQYF.

This clonotype has ten or more counts. This chain links TRBV28 with TRBJ2-3; no clear D gene. Trimming left V 9 bases short and J 1 base short, with 14 bases between. The CDR3 runs to 14 residues. The V gene's germline CDR1 is MDHEN and CDR2 SYDVKM. CDR3 sequence: CASEAPLGTDTQYF. The CDR3 nucleotides are TGTGCCAGTGAGGCCCCTCTAGGCACAGATACGCAGTATTTT.

This clonotype was recorded at least ten times. This rearrangement joins TRBV5-1 to TRBJ2-7; maybe TRBD2 (7 bases). The V gene lost 7 bases and the J gene lost 5 bases, with 13 bases spanning the gap. The germline gives CDR1 SGHRS, CDR2 YFSETQ. The CDR3 runs 12 residues. The chain's CDR3 is CASRRGRDEQYF. The CDR3 region has the DNA TGCGCCAGCCGGAGGGGGAGGGACGAGCAGTACTTC.

This clonotype occurred many times. The chain combines TRBV4-3 with TRBJ2-5; D ambiguous. Between the trimmed V and J ends, which lost 4 bases and 4 bases, there was a span of 4 bases. Germline V CDR1 and CDR2: LGHNA, YSLEER. The CDR3 loop spans 11 amino acids. The CDR3 region has the DNA TGCGCCAGCAGCCTGGGAGAGACCCAGTACTTC. The encoded protein is CASSLGETQYF.

This clonotype has a count of ten or more. The germline gene is not matched at one end of the junction; a read error may be the cause. The chain employs TRBV6-2 or TRBV6-3 and TRBJ2-1, with TRBD2 matching over 10 bases. This CDR3 contains 11 residues. Germline V gene lookup returns CDR1 MNHEY and CDR2 SVGEGT. The CDR3 coding sequence is TGTGCCAGCAGTCCCGGGACTAGCGCAATCTTC. Translation: CASSPGTSAIF.

This clonotype was observed at least ten times. The CDR3 DNA follows: TGCAGTGCTAGGGGGGCAGGGTGGAATGAAAAACTGTTTTTT. It translates to CSARGAGWNEKLFF. The gene calls are TRBV20-1 and TRBJ1-4; TRBD1 is a possible D gene (6 bases). The CDR3 has 14 amino acids. Germline values: CDR1 DFQATT, CDR2 SNEGSKA (reference sequence). V was shortened by 3 bases and J by 5 bases, with 13 bases between the two germline ends.